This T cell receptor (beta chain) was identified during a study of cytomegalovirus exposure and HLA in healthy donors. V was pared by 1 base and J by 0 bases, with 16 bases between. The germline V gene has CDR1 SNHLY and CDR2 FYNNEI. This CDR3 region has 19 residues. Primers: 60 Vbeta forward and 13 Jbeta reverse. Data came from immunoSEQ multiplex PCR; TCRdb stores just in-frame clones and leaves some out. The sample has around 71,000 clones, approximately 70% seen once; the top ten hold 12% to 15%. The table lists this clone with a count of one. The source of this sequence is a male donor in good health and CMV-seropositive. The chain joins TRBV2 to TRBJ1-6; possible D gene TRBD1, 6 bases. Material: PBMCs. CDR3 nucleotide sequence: TGTGCCAGCAGTGAAGGACGGGGACACCGGAGCTCCTATAATTCACCCCTCCACTTT. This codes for CASSEGRGHRSSYNSPLHF.